The source of this T cell receptor beta chain is a study of T cell responses to AZD1222 COVID-19 vaccine. Study outcomes and limitations: Every sample of the repertoires postdated the peak T cell response.

On this clone: Its cognate antigen is unknown.

Here immunoSEQ multiplex PCR was the method, and the copy in TCRdb shows in-frame clones only, minus some. The table includes 85,000 to 100,000 clones, about 89% detected once. The CDR3 is 14 amino acids. Trimming shortened V by 6 bases and J by 4 bases, and 15 bases separated the two germline ends. Germline V gene data show CDR1 as MNHEY and CDR2 as SMNVEV (reference sequence). This specimen was peripheral blood, taken on day 0 of AZD1222 vaccination. The J gene is TRBJ1-1, the V gene TRBV27, with D maybe TRBD1 (5 bases). This receptor was identified in an adult in good health. The CDR3, as DNA: TGTGCCAGCAGCCGAGGAGTTGGGGGCACTGAAGCTTTCTTT. Residues: CASSRGVGGTEAFF.